These 14 T cell receptor beta chains share one sample of origin, sequenced in a study of tumor and adjacent non-tumor tissue in lung cancer. No cell sorting was done before RNA was extracted from the tissue. The library came from three nested PCR rounds adapted from ARM-PCR protocols. TCRdb recomputed calls from the multiplex PCR reads with MiXCR, one row per CDR3 protein. Of approximately 100,000 distinct CDR3 sequences in the sample, 75% were seen once. The specimen sequenced was lung tumor tissue. The source is a woman in her sixties with non-small cell lung cancer.

The V gene is TRBV20-1, the J gene TRBJ2-7; D is ambiguous. Germline V lookup: CDR1 DFQATT, CDR2 SNEGSKA (reference sequence). This CDR3 is 18 amino acids long. With 1 base removed from V and 0 bases from J, the gap between germline ends came to 22 bases. CDR3 DNA: TGCAGTGCTAGAGCGAACCTAGATGGGCCCTCAAGCTCCTACGAGCAGTACTTC. Translation gives CSARANLDGPSSSYEQYF.

Regarding this clonotype: A read error may be the cause here, since a much bigger clone is one base away. The genes are TRBV6-5 and TRBJ2-7, with 9 bases fitting TRBD2. CDR1 is MNHEY and CDR2 is SVGAGI in the germline V gene. V dropped 7 bases and J dropped 0; count of bases not matched to a gene: 7. The CDR3 covers 15 residues. The CDR3 DNA reads as TGTGCCAGCAATCCTAGCGGGACGAGCTCCTACGAGCAGTACTTC. Its protein is CASNPSGTSSYEQYF.

Remarks on this clonotype: One end of the junction varies from germline; a read error may be responsible. The gene calls are TRBV29-1 and TRBJ1-1; tentative D call: TRBD1 (5 bases). This CDR3 region has 14 residues. The germline gives CDR1 SQVTM, CDR2 ANQGSEA. Written as DNA, the CDR3 is TGCATTGTTGAAGGCAGGGCAGGGAACACTGAAACTTTCTTT. This gives the protein CIVEGRAGNTETFF. Full variable domain (outside the CDR3, taken from reference TRBV29-1 and TRBJ1-1): SAVISQKPSRDICQRGTSLTIQCQVDSQVTMMFWYRQQPGQSLTLIATANQGSEATYESGFVIDKFPISRPNLTFSTLTVSNMSPEDSSIYLCIVEGRAGNTETFFGQGTRLTVV.

A word on this clonotype: One end of the junction does not line up with germline, which may come from a read error. This chain uses TRBV6-2 or TRBV6-3 with TRBJ2-1, with 12 bases lining up with TRBD2. The CDR3 has 15 residues. Germline V gene sequence: CDR1 MNHEY, CDR2 SVGEGT. The CDR3 loop reads CARSYSSGRAGDQFF. The CDR3 region has the DNA TGTGCCAGGAGTTACTCTAGCGGGAGGGCCGGCGATCAGTTCTTC.

The rearrangement links TRBV10-3 to TRBJ2-5; 8 bases are a match to TRBD1. Per germline, CDR1 ENHRY and CDR2 SYGVKD. V lost 3 bases and J lost 4; bases outside the gene matches: 10. The length of the CDR3 is 16 residues. As DNA, the CDR3 is TGTGCCATCAGTGATCCGGGACAGGAGGCTGTAGAGACCCAGTACTTC. Translated, it gives CAISDPGQEAVETQYF.

As to this clonotype: This clone may be a read error of a much larger clone one base away. This chain uses TRBV6-2 or TRBV6-3 with TRBJ2-7, with D uncertain. The CDR3 runs 13 residues. Germline V gene sequence: CDR1 MNHEY, CDR2 SVGEGT. Here the CDR3 reads CTSKGSQSYEQYF. CDR3 nucleotides: TGTACCAGCAAGGGTAGCCAGTCCTACGAGCAGTACTTC.

Concerning this clonotype itself: Mismatch with germline at one junction end may stem from a read error. The chain uses TRBV6-5 and TRBJ2-7; D gene uncertain. Germline V gene sequence: CDR1 MNHEY, CDR2 SVGAGI. This CDR3 spans 14 amino acids. As DNA, the CDR3 is TGTGCCAGCAGTTGCAATACGGGCAGGCCCGAGCGGTACTTC. Translation gives CASSCNTGRPERYF.

In the case of this clonotype: A much larger clone sits a single nucleotide away, making a read error possible. J is TRBJ2-2 and V is TRBV6-2 or TRBV6-3; TRBD2 matches 10 bases. This CDR3 spans 16 amino acids. CDR1 is MNHEY and CDR2 is SVGEGT in the germline V gene. CDR3 amino acids: CASQLLAGANTGEVFF. CDR3 DNA: TGTGCCAGCCAACTTCTAGCGGGGGCGAACACCGGGGAGGTGTTTTTT.

Concerning this clonotype: This may come from a read error, since a much larger clone is one base off. The chain joins TRBV6-2 or TRBV6-3 to TRBJ2-5, with D tentatively TRBD2 (6 bases). CDR1 MNHEY and CDR2 SVGEGT come from the germline V gene. There are 14 residues in the CDR3. The DNA for the CDR3 is TGTGCCAGCAGCCCACCCCTAGCGTGGAAGACCCGGTACTTC. Residues: CASSPPLAWKTRYF.

V gene TRBV11-1 combines with J gene TRBJ2-5, with no clear D. Trimming took 7 bases from V and 5 from J, leaving 14 bases between them. The CDR3 is 13 residues long. Germline V gene sequence: CDR1 SGHAT, CDR2 FQDESV (reference sequence). CDR3 sequence: CASNLIQSETQYF. The CDR3 nucleotides read TGTGCCAGCAACCTGATCCAGTCGGAGACCCAGTACTTC.

The chain couples TRBV12-3 or TRBV12-4 to TRBJ2-7; D unclear. This CDR3 has 13 amino acids. The V gene lost 9 bases and the J gene lost 6 bases, with 18 bases spanning the gap. The CDR3 here is CASRWESMGEQYF. The CDR3 region has the DNA TGTGCCAGTAGATGGGAATCGATGGGCGAGCAGTACTTC.

This clonotype has just a few counts. J is TRBJ2-1 and V is TRBV20-1; D is tentatively TRBD1 or TRBD2 (6 bases each). Germline V gene lookup returns CDR1 DFQATT and CDR2 SNEGSKA (reference sequence). The CDR3 is made up of 15 amino acids. Trimming pared 7 bases from V and 10 bases from J, leaving 26 bases between. CDR3 DNA: TGCAGTGTTACCAGAAAAGTAACAGGGACTCAGGAGCAGTTCTTC. As protein: CSVTRKVTGTQEQFF.

The chain has TRBV24-1 and TRBJ1-3; D ambiguous. The germline gives CDR1 KGHDR, CDR2 SFDVKD. Trimming shortened V by 4 bases and J by 2 bases, and 11 bases separated the two germline ends. This CDR3 is 15 amino acids long. In DNA, the CDR3 is TGTGCCACCAGTGACAGCCATGGCACTGGAAACACCATATATTTT. The encoded protein is CATSDSHGTGNTIYF.

Points on this clonotype: This may come from a read error, since a much larger clone is one base off. J is TRBJ2-7 and V is TRBV20-1, with D hard to call. V lost 0 bases and J lost 6, with 9 bases in between. This CDR3 comprises 12 residues. CDR1 is DFQATT and CDR2 is SNEGSKA in the germline V gene (reference sequence). The CDR3 DNA is TGCAGTGCTAGAGATAAGGTTTGCGAGCAGTACTTC. Translating it yields CSARDKVCEQYF.